What follows describes a single TCR beta chain. CDR1 MNHEY and CDR2 SVGAGI come from the germline V gene. Trimming took off 2 bases at V and 2 bases at J, with 9 bases between the two ends. The CDR3 is made up of 14 amino acids. This sample was included in a study of cytomegalovirus exposure and HLA in healthy donors. Sequenced by immunoSEQ multiplex PCR; TCRdb stores in-frame clones only, minus some. The sample carries about 79,000 clones, approximately 94% recorded once. The sequence came from a woman in her thirties in good health and CMV-seronegative. The sample was PBMCs. V gene TRBV6-5 combines with J gene TRBJ1-2, with D perhaps TRBD1 (5 bases). CDR3 residues: CASSYGRENYGYTF. CDR3 DNA sequence: TGTGCCAGCAGTTACGGCAGGGAAAACTATGGCTACACCTTC.